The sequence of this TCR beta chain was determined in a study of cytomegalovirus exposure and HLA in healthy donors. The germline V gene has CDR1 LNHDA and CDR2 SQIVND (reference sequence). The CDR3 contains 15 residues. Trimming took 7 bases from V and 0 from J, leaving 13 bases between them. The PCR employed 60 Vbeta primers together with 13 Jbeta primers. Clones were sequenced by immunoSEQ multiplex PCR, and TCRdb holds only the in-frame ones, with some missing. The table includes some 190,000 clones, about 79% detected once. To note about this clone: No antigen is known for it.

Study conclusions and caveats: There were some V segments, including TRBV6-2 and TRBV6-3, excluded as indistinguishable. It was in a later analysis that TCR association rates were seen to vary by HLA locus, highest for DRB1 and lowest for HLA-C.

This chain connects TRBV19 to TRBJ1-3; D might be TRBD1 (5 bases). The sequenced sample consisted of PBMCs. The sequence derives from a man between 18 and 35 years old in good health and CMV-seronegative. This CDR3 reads CASTWRGASGNTIYF. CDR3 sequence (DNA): TGTGCCAGTACTTGGAGGGGAGCCTCTGGAAACACCATATATTTT.